One and the same sample provided the 7 T cell receptor beta chains below, sequenced in a study of CD8+ T cells in alopecia areata. It was cDNA, reverse transcribed from extracted RNA, that served as the sequencing template. Sequencing used immunoSEQ multiplex PCR; TCRdb keeps in-frame clones, though not all of them. The sample contains roughly 280,000 clones, 60% of which appear only once. Treatment indicated: oral pan-JAK inhibitor, 5-10 mg twice daily. The material was CD4+ T cells sorted from blood, obtained around week 54, from a patient treated with tofacitinib. All receptors come from a human donor with alopecia areata.

The CDR3 region has the DNA TGTGCCTGGAGTGTATATACGGCCGGCACTGAAGCTTTCTTT. It specifies CAWSVYTAGTEAFF. The rearrangement uses TRBV30 and TRBJ1-1; D not resolved. V was trimmed by 0 bases and J by 4 bases, leaving 12 bases between them. The CDR3 extends over 14 amino acids. CDR1 and CDR2 from the germline V gene are GTSNPN and SVGIG (reference sequence).

The table lists this clone with a few counts. This same CDR3 is encoded by further DNA sequences in the sample. The chain combines TRBV29-1 with TRBJ2-3; D is unclear. The length of the CDR3 is 9 residues. CDR1 and CDR2 from the germline V gene are SQVTM and ANQGSEA. V lost 3 bases to trimming and J lost 6 bases, with 1 base between them. Written as DNA, the CDR3 is TGCAGCGTTGAGGATACGCAGTATTTT. Translation gives CSVEDTQYF.

This clone was observed a few times. The rearrangement uses TRBV14 and TRBJ2-5; D tentatively reads TRBD1 or TRBD2 (5 bases each). Per germline, CDR1 SGHDN and CDR2 FVKESK. The CDR3 runs 16 residues. V dropped 0 bases and J dropped 4 bases, with 15 bases sitting between them. CDR3 sequence reads: CASSQDSREFRETQYF. CDR3 bases: TGTGCCAGCAGCCAAGATAGCAGGGAGTTTCGAGAGACCCAGTACTTC.

This clone has only a few counts. The chain recombines TRBV5-6 with TRBJ1-5; D is undetermined. Trimming cost V 4 bases and J 0 bases, with 11 bases left between them. The germline V gene has CDR1 SGHDT and CDR2 YYEEEE. The CDR3 loop spans 15 amino acids. CDR3 nucleotide sequence: TGTGCCAGCAGCCGCGCTCCTCGTAGCAATCAGCCCCAGCATTTT. It codes for CASSRAPRSNQPQHF.

The chain employs TRBV12-5 and TRBJ1-6, with 7 bases lining up with TRBD1. J lost 9 bases, V lost 6 bases, and 2 bases had no gene match. Germline loops: CDR1 LGHNT, CDR2 FRNRAP. The CDR3 covers 12 residues. The CDR3 coding sequence is TGTGCTAGTGGCGAGGGGGCTTCACCCCTCCACTTT. It encodes CASGEGASPLHF.

J is TRBJ2-7 and V is TRBV19; 11 bases agree with TRBD1. The length of the CDR3 is 14 residues. Germline CDR1 reads LNHDA; CDR2 reads SQIVND (reference sequence). The junction had 9 bases not matched to a gene; V was cut back by 7 bases and J by 7 bases. The CDR3 DNA follows: TGTGCCAGTACACCGGGACAGGGGGTTGGAGAGCAGTACTTC. Amino acids: CASTPGQGVGEQYF. Looking up the rest from reference TRBV19 and TRBJ2-7 gives the full variable domain: DGGITQSPKYLFRKEGQNVTLSCEQNLNHDAMYWYRQDPGQGLRLIYYSQIVNDFQKGDIAEGYSVSREKKESFPLTVTSAQKNPTAFYLCASTPGQGVGEQYFGPGTRLTVT.

This rearrangement joins TRBV9 to TRBJ1-5; 7 bases line up with TRBD1. The CDR3 runs 15 residues. The trim removed 4 bases at V and 3 bases at J, leaving 7 bases unmatched. Germline assignment: CDR1 SGDLS and CDR2 YYNGEE. CDR3 sequence: CASSPLGQLNQPQHF. The DNA for the CDR3 is TGTGCCAGCAGCCCCCTGGGACAGCTCAATCAGCCCCAGCATTTT.